This TCR beta chain was observed in a study of blood T cell repertoires in COVID-19. About the research overall: Sites across the United States, Italy and Spain contributed samples from acute and convalescent COVID-19. PBMCs, B-cell-depleted T cells, or T cells were the source of the cDNA or gDNA that made up the material.

Trimming removed 4 bases from V and 4 bases from J, with 20 bases in between. Germline V gene data show CDR1 as SGHDT and CDR2 as YYEEEE. CDR3 length: 16 residues. As processed by the authors: Amplifying reference gene primers gave estimates of nucleated cell counts. The assay was immunoSEQ multiplex PCR, and TCRdb's table has in-frame clones only and misses some. V, J and clone size are taken as reported in that table, and D and trimming were inferred from the DNA itself. The sample includes tens of thousands of clones, 70% to 90% of them seen just once. The receptor was derived from a man in his sixties or seventies with acute or convalescent COVID-19. This rearrangement joins TRBV5-6 to TRBJ1-2, with TRBD1 as a possible D gene (6 bases). Sequencing was carried out using peripheral blood. CDR3 residues: CASSPPGGGRVYGYTF. DNA of the CDR3: TGTGCCAGCAGCCCTCCTGGGGGGGGCAGAGTCTATGGCTACACCTTC.